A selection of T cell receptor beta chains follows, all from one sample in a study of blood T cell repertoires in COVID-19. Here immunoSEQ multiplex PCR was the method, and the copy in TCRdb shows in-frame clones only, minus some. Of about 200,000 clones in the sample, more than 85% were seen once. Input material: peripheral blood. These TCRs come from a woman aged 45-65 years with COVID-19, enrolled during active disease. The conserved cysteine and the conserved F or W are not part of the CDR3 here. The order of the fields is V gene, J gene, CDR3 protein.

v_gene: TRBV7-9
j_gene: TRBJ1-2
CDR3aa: ASSLLGTGGGYGYT

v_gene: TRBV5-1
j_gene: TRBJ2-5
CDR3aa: ASSLSGGETQY

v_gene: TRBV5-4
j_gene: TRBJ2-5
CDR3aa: ASSLGPTFKETQY

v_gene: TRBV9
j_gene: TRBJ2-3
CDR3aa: ASSVGRGYPGDTQY

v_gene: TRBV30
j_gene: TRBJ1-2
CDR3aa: AWRIQGTGANYGYT

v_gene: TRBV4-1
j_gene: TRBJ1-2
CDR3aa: ASSPLGSQIYGYT

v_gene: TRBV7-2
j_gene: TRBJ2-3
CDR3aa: ASSSDGQGTDTQY

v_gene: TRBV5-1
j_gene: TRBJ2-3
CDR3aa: ASSLTGDTQY

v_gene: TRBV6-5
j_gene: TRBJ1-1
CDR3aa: ASRDRQNTEAF

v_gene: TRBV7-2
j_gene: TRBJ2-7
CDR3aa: ASSLEWGGQY